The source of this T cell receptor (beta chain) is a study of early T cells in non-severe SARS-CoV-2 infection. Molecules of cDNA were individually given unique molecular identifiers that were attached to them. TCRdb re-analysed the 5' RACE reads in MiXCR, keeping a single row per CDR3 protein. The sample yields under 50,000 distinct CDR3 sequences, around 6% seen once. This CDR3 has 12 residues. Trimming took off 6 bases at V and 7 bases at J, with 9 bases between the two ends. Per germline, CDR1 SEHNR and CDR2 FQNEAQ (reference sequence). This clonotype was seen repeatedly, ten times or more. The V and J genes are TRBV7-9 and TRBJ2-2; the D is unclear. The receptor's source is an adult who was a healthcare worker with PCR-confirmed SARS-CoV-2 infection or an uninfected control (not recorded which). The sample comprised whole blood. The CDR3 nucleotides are TGTGCCAGCAGTGGACCCGTCGGGGAGCTGTTTTTT. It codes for CASSGPVGELFF.